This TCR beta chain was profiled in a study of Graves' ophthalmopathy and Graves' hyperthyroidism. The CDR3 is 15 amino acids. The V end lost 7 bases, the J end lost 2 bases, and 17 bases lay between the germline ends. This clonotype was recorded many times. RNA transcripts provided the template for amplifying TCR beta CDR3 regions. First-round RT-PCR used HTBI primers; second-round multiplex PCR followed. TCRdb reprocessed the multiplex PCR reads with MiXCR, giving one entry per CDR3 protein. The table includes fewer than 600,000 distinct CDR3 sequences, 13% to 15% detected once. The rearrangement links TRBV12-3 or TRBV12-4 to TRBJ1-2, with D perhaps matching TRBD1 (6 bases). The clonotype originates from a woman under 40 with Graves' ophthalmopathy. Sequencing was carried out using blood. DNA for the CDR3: TGTGCCAGCACGAAAGTGGGGGCAGCCAACTATGGCTACACCTTC. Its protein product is CASTKVGAANYGYTF.